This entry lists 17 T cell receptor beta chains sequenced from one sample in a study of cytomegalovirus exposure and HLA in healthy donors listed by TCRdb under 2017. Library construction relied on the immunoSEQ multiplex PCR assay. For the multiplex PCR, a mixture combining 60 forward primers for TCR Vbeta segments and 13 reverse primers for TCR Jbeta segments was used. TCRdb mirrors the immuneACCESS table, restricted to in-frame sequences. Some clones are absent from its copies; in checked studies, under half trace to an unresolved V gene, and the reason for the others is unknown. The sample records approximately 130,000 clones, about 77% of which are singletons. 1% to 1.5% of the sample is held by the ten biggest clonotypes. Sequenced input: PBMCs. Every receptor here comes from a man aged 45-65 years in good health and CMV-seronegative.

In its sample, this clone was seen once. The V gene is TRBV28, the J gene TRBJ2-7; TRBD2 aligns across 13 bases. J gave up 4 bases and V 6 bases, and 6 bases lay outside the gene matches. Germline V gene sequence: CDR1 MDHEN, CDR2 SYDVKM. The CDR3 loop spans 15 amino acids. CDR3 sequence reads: CASRRTSGREYEQYF. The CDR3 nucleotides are TGTGCCAGCAGGCGTACTAGCGGGAGGGAGTACGAGCAGTACTTC.

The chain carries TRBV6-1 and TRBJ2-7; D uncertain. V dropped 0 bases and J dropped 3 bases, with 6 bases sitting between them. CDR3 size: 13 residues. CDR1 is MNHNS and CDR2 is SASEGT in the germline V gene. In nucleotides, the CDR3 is TGTGCCAGCAGTGAAGCGGGCAGCTACGAGCAGTACTTC. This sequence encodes CASSEAGSYEQYF.

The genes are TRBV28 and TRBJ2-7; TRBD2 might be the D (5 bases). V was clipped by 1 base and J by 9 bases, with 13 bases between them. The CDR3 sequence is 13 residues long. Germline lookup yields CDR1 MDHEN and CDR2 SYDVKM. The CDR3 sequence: CASSLLSGGVQYF. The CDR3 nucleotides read TGTGCCAGCAGTTTATTGAGCGGTGGGGTGCAGTACTTC.

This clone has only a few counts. CDR3 amino acids: CAWKFGEAFF. Here the CDR3 DNA reads TGTGCCTGGAAGTTCGGTGAAGCTTTCTTT. The chain couples TRBV30 to TRBJ1-1; D remains unclear. Trimming left V 4 bases short and J 7 bases short, with 7 bases between. The CDR3 runs 10 residues. CDR1 and CDR2 (germline): GTSNPN, SVGIG (reference sequence).

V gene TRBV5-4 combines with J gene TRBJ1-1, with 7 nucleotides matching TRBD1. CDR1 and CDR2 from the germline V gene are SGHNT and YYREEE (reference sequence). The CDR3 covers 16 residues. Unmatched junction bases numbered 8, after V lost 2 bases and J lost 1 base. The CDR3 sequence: CASSLGPDRANTEAFF. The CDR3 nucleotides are TGTGCCAGCAGCTTAGGTCCCGACAGGGCGAACACTGAAGCTTTCTTT.

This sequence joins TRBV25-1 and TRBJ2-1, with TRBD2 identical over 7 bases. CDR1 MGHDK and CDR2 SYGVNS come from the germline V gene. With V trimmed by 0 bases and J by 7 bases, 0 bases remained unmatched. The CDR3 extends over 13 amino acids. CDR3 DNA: TGTGCCAGCAGTGAATACGGGGGGAATGAGCAGTTCTTC. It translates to CASSEYGGNEQFF.

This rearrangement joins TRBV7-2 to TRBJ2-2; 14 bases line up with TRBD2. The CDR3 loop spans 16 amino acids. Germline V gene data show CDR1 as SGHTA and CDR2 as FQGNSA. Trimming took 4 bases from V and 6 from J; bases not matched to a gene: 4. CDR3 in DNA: TGTGCCAGCAGCTCCCCGGGACTAGCGGGAGCCGGGGAGCTGTTTTTT. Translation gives CASSSPGLAGAGELFF.

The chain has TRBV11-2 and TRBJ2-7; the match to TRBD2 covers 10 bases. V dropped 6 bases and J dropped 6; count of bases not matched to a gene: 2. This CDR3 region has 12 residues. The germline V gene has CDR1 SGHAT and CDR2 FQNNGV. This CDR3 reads CASSSSGSEQYF. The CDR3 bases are TGTGCCAGCAGTTCTAGCGGGAGCGAGCAGTACTTC. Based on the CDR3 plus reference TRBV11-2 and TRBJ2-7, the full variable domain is EAGVAQSPRYKIIEKRQSVAFWCNPISGHATLYWYQQILGQGPKLLIQFQNNGVVDDSQLPKDRFSAERLKGVDSTLKIQPAKLEDSAVYLCASSSSGSEQYFGPGTRLTVT.

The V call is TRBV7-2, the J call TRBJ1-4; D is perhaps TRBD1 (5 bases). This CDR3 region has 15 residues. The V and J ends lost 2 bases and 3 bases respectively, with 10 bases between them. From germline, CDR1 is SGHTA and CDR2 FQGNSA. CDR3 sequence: CASSLRRQPNEKLFF. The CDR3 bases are TGTGCCAGCAGCTTAAGGCGACAGCCTAATGAAAAACTGTTTTTT.

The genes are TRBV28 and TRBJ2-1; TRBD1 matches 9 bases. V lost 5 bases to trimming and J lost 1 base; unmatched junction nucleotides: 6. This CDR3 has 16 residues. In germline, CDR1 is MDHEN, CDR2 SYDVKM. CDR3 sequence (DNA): TGTGCCAGCAGTGGCCGACAGGGGGTTTCCTACAATGAGCAGTTCTTC. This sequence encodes CASSGRQGVSYNEQFF.

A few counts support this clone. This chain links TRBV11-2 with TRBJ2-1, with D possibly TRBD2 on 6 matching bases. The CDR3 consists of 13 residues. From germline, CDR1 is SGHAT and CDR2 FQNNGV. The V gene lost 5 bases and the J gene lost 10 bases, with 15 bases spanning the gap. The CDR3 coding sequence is TGTGCCAGCAGCGATCGGGACTCTGGAGAGCAGTTCTTC. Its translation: CASSDRDSGEQFF.

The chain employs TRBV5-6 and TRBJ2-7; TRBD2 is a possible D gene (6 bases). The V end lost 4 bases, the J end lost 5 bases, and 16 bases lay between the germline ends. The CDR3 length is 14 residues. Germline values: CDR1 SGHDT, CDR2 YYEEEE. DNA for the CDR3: TGTGCCAGCAGCCCCTGGCGGGGCACAGACGAGCAGTACTTC. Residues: CASSPWRGTDEQYF. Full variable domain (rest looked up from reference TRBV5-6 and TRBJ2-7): DAGVTQSPTHLIKTRGQQVTLRCSPKSGHDTVSWYQQALGQGPQFIFQYYEEEERQRGNFPDRFSGHQFPNYSSELNVNALLLGDSALYLCASSPWRGTDEQYFGPGTRLTVT.

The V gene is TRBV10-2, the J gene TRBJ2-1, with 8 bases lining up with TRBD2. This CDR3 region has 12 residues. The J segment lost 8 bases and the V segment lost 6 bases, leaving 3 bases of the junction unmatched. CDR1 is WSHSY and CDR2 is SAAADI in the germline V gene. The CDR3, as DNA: TGCGCCAGCAGGCGGGAGGTCTATGAGCAGTTCTTC. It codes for CASRREVYEQFF.

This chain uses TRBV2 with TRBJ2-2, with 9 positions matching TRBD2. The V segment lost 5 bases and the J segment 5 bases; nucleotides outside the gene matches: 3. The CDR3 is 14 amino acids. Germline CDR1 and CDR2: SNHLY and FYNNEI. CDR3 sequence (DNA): TGTGCCAGCAGTCTAGCGGGGTGGACCGGGGAGCTGTTTTTT. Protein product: CASSLAGWTGELFF.

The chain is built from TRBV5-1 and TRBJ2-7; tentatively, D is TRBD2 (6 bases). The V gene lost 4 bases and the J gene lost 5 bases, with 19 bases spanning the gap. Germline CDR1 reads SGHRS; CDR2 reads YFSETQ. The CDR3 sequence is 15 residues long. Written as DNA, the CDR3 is TGCGCCAGCAGCCCAGGGTATCCGGGGGTGAACGAGCAGTACTTC. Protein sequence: CASSPGYPGVNEQYF. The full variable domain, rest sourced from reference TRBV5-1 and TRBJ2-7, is KAGVTQTPRYLIKTRGQQVTLSCSPISGHRSVSWYQQTPGQGLQFLFEYFSETQRNKGNFPGRFSGRQFSNSRSEMNVSTLELGDSALYLCASSPGYPGVNEQYFGPGTRLTVT.

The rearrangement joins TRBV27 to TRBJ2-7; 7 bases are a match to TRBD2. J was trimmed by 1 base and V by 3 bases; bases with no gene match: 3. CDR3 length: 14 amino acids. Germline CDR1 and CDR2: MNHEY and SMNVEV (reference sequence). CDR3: CASSFTGGSYEQYF. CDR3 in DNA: TGTGCCAGCAGTTTCACGGGAGGTTCCTACGAGCAGTACTTC.

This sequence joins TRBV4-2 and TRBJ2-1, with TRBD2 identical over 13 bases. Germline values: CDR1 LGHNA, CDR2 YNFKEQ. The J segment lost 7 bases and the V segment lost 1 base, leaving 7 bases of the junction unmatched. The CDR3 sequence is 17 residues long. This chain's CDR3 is CASSQGTSGSKINEQFF. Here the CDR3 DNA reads TGTGCCAGCAGCCAAGGGACTAGCGGGAGTAAAATAAATGAGCAGTTCTTC.